A single T cell receptor (beta chain) is shown here with its context. Per the original data handling: Amplification of reference gene primers was used by the study to estimate nucleated cell counts. Measured with immunoSEQ multiplex PCR; TCRdb has only the in-frame clones, and not every one. That table is the source of V, J and clone size, and D and trimming were worked out from the DNA. The data contain more than 95,000 clones, over 75% of them singletons. The J segment lost 10 bases and the V segment lost 0 bases, leaving 3 bases of the junction unmatched. Looked up from germline, CDR1 is LGHNT and CDR2 is FRNRAP. The CDR3 loop spans 14 amino acids. The entry originates in a study of blood T cell repertoires in COVID-19. In the study overall: Sites across the United States, Italy and Spain contributed samples from acute and convalescent COVID-19. Nucleic acid was either cDNA or gDNA, and it came from T cells, B-cell-depleted T cells, or PBMCs.

Source material: peripheral blood. The chain combines TRBV12-5 with TRBJ2-3; 11 bases map to TRBD1. The clonotype originates from a middle-aged man with acute or convalescent COVID-19. CDR3 DNA: TGTGCTAGTGGTTTGGTAGGGGGACAGGGGGCGCAGTATTTT. Protein product: CASGLVGGQGAQYF.